This TCR beta chain comes out of a study of blood T cells in healthy people across ages. They isolated at least 6 million PBMCs from each sample. In this sample, this clonotype turned up a few times. Antigen specificity is unknown. Alongside a J-beta primer mix, a sample-barcoded 5' primer served in a second PCR lasting about 7 to 11 cycles. TCRdb reprocessed the 5' RACE reads via MiXCR and lists one record per CDR3 protein. The sample includes some 750,000 distinct CDR3 sequences, 22% of them seen just once. Per the germline V gene, CDR1 is SQVTM and CDR2 is ANQGSEA. This CDR3 comprises 13 residues. V was trimmed by 4 bases and J by 3 bases, leaving 12 bases between them. Study-wide findings and caveats: Naive T cell percentage showed a strong correlation with TCR beta diversity.

This chain joins TRBV29-1 and TRBJ1-2; D not resolved. The origin of this receptor is a man aged 70-80 years in good health. The specimen sequenced was blood. For the CDR3, the DNA is TGCAGCGTTGCCACGGATTTTGACTATGGCTACACCTTC. As protein: CSVATDFDYGYTF.